This entry lists 30 T cell receptor beta chains sequenced from one sample in a study of resident and recirculating memory T cells in vitiligo (dated by TCRdb to the late 2010s). Libraries were prepared through the immunoSEQ multiplex PCR assay. Not all clones reach the TCRdb copy of this immuneACCESS table, which keeps in-frame sequences only. Checked studies attribute under half of the gap to unresolved V genes and leave the rest unexplained. This sample is represented by about 76,000 clones; roughly 94% of them were singletons. Jointly, the top ten make up more than 5% of the sample. The sequenced sample consisted of blood. The receptors come from a male donor with vitiligo.

This chain uses TRBV5-1 with TRBJ2-5; 11 bases line up with TRBD2. Per germline, CDR1 SGHRS and CDR2 YFSETQ. J gave up 4 bases and V 2 bases, and 4 bases lay outside the gene matches. This CDR3 contains 15 residues. CDR3 protein: CASSLTSGRGETQYF. CDR3 sequence (DNA): TGCGCCAGCAGCTTAACTAGCGGGAGAGGAGAGACCCAGTACTTC.

The chain has TRBV5-4 and TRBJ2-7, with a tentative D call TRBD1 (5 bases). Per germline, CDR1 SGHNT and CDR2 YYREEE (reference sequence). The CDR3 is 16 amino acids. Trimming shortened V by 4 bases and J by 6 bases, and 23 bases separated the two germline ends. This CDR3 is CASSLAGRVPLGEQYF. DNA for the CDR3: TGTGCCAGCAGCCTGGCAGGGCGAGTGCCCTTGGGCGAGCAGTACTTC.

This chain connects TRBV11-1 to TRBJ2-5; D may be TRBD2 (6 bases). Germline assignment: CDR1 SGHAT and CDR2 FQDESV (reference sequence). There are 15 residues in the CDR3. The V end lost 1 base, the J end lost 5 bases, and 14 bases lay between the germline ends. CDR3 DNA sequence: TGTGCCAGCAGCTTAGGCTCCGGGAGAGGGGAGACCCAGTACTTC. Residues: CASSLGSGRGETQYF. The full variable domain, its missing parts supplied by reference TRBV11-1 and TRBJ2-5, is EAEVAQSPRYKITEKSQAVAFWCDPISGHATLYWYRQILGQGPELLVQFQDESVVDDSQLPKDRFSAERLKGVDSTLKIQPAELGDSAMYLCASSLGSGRGETQYFGPGTRLLVL.

The V call is TRBV10-3, the J call TRBJ1-2; possible D gene TRBD1, 6 bases. The germline V and J ends were trimmed by 0 bases and 7 bases, with 12 bases remaining between them. Looked up from germline, CDR1 is ENHRY and CDR2 is SYGVKD. CDR3 length: 14 amino acids. This chain's CDR3 is CAISESPGVVGYTF. The CDR3, as DNA: TGTGCCATCAGTGAGTCGCCAGGGGTGGTTGGCTACACCTTC.

The chain has TRBV27 and TRBJ2-3; perhaps TRBD2 as D (6 bases). Per germline, CDR1 MNHEY and CDR2 SMNVEV (reference sequence). The CDR3 length is 16 residues. V was shortened by 4 bases and J by 4 bases, with 18 bases between the two germline ends. DNA of the CDR3: TGTGCCAGCAGTTCCATGGGGGAGGCCCTTTCAGATACGCAGTATTTT. Amino acids: CASSSMGEALSDTQYF.

The chain recombines TRBV7-9 with TRBJ2-4; no clear D. Trimming took 5 bases from V and 7 from J, leaving 15 bases between them. The CDR3 contains 14 residues. Germline V gives CDR1 SEHNR, CDR2 FQNEAQ (reference sequence). The CDR3 DNA sequence: TGTGCCAGCAGCCCTTTCCCGGCCGGGAACATTCAGTACTTC. Translating it yields CASSPFPAGNIQYF.

The V call is TRBV27, the J call TRBJ1-1, with TRBD1 as a possible D gene (5 bases). V gave up 8 bases and J gave up 4 bases, with 14 bases separating them. The CDR3 totals 13 residues. CDR1 MNHEY and CDR2 SMNVEV come from the germline V gene (reference sequence). In DNA form, the CDR3 reads TGTGCCAGCTCTAGGGGTAGGCTCACTGAAGCTTTCTTT. Translating gives CASSRGRLTEAFF.

CDR3 bases: TGTGCCAGCAGTGAATGGCGGAAAGAGACCCAGTACTTC. Amino acid sequence: CASSEWRKETQYF. The chain recombines TRBV2 with TRBJ2-5; D uncertain. The CDR3 totals 13 residues. Looked up from germline, CDR1 is SNHLY and CDR2 is FYNNEI. Trimming removed 2 bases from V and 3 bases from J, with 7 bases in between. Full variable domain (rest looked up from reference TRBV2 and TRBJ2-5): EPEVTQTPSHQVTQMGQEVILRCVPISNHLYFYWYRQILGQKVEFLVSFYNNEISEKSEIFDDQFSVERPDGSNFTLKIRSTKLEDSAMYFCASSEWRKETQYFGPGTRLLVL.

This rearrangement joins TRBV7-8 to TRBJ2-5, with 11 nucleotides matching TRBD1. V gave up 4 bases and J gave up 5 bases; unmatched junction bases: 12. This CDR3 has 17 residues. Germline V CDR1 and CDR2: SGHVS, FQNEAQ. The CDR3 sequence: CASSSTRWTGGRETQYF. CDR3 nucleotides: TGTGCCAGCAGCTCAACCCGCTGGACAGGGGGCCGGGAGACCCAGTACTTC.

The V call is TRBV4-1, the J call TRBJ2-1; D unresolved. The V gene lost 5 bases and the J gene lost 4 bases, with 15 bases spanning the gap. CDR3 length: 15 residues. Germline V CDR1 and CDR2: MGHRA, YSYEKL. The CDR3 DNA follows: TGCGCCAGCAGCGTCGACACCCTGCAGTACAATGAGCAGTTCTTC. Its protein product is CASSVDTLQYNEQFF.

This clone has a count of ten or more. The gene calls are TRBV19 and TRBJ1-3; D not resolved. Trimming removed 5 bases at V and 4 bases at J, with 9 bases between. Germline V lookup: CDR1 LNHDA, CDR2 SQIVND (reference sequence). The CDR3 totals 13 residues. Written as DNA, the CDR3 is TGTGCCAGTAGTTTCCGTTCCGGAAACACCATATATTTT. It specifies CASSFRSGNTIYF.

The chain uses TRBV28 and TRBJ1-4; 11 bases are shared with TRBD1. CDR1 is MDHEN, CDR2 SYDVKM, per germline. This CDR3 has 18 amino acids. V was pared by 6 bases and J by 4 bases, with 13 bases of the junction left unmatched. The DNA for the CDR3 is TGTGCCAGCAGCTCTCCCGGGGACAGGGGGTACGGTAATGAAAAACTGTTTTTT. Translated, it gives CASSSPGDRGYGNEKLFF.

This chain connects TRBV7-9 to TRBJ2-7; 10 nucleotides line up with TRBD1. J lost 9 bases, V lost 3 bases, and 5 bases had no gene match. The CDR3 length is 13 residues. Germline CDR1 and CDR2: SEHNR and FQNEAQ (reference sequence). The chain's CDR3 is CASSFGTGVLQYF. The CDR3 DNA sequence: TGTGCCAGCAGCTTCGGGACAGGGGTTTTGCAGTACTTC.

This rearrangement joins TRBV11-3 to TRBJ2-1; tentatively, D is TRBD1 (5 bases). The CDR3 loop spans 17 amino acids. Deletions cut 0 bases from V and 8 bases from J, with 20 bases between. Germline V CDR1 and CDR2: SGHNT, YENEEA. This chain's CDR3 is CASSLDLETDFWDEQFF. CDR3 coding DNA: TGTGCCAGCAGCTTAGATCTAGAGACAGACTTTTGGGATGAGCAGTTCTTC.

The rearrangement uses TRBV30 and TRBJ2-5; D might be TRBD1 (6 bases). CDR1 is GTSNPN, CDR2 SVGIG, per germline (reference sequence). This CDR3 contains 13 residues. V was cut by 5 bases and J by 5 bases, with 15 bases left in between. The CDR3 nucleotides read TGTGCCTGGGATATAGCGAGGGGGGAGACCCAGTACTTC. Residues: CAWDIARGETQYF.

This clone was counted once. This CDR3 is CASSKHYRGKREQYF. As DNA, the CDR3 is TGTGCCAGCAGCAAACACTACAGGGGAAAGAGGGAGCAGTACTTC. V usage is TRBV21-1 and J usage is TRBJ2-7; the table's D call of TRBD1 was not tested on the DNA. TRBV21-1 is marked as a pseudogene. This CDR3 comprises 15 residues.

The V call is TRBV29-1, the J call TRBJ2-6, with unresolved D. Trimming left V 6 bases short and J 2 bases short, with 11 bases between. Germline values: CDR1 SQVTM, CDR2 ANQGSEA. The CDR3 is made up of 14 amino acids. CDR3 loop: CSVEMYAGANVLTF. The CDR3 coding sequence is TGCAGCGTAGAGATGTATGCTGGGGCCAACGTCCTGACTTTC.

A few counts support this clone. The chain has TRBV7-9 and TRBJ2-1; D call uncertain. Germline V gives CDR1 SEHNR, CDR2 FQNEAQ (reference sequence). Trimming took 5 bases from V and 0 from J, leaving 8 bases between them. The CDR3 covers 14 residues. CDR3 region: CASSPPSSYNEQFF. CDR3 nucleotides: TGTGCCAGCAGCCCGCCCAGCTCCTACAATGAGCAGTTCTTC.

The V and J genes are TRBV6-5 and TRBJ2-1; 9 bases map to TRBD1. The CDR3 contains 16 residues. The V and J ends lost 4 bases and 6 bases, in that order; junction bases with no gene match: 10. The germline V gene has CDR1 MNHEY and CDR2 SVGAGI. The CDR3 bases are TGTGCCAGCAGTTCATCCGGGACAGGGTCGGGCAATGAGCAGTTCTTC. Encoded protein: CASSSSGTGSGNEQFF.

This clone occurred a few times. The chain couples TRBV28 to TRBJ1-2; no firm D call. This CDR3 comprises 12 residues. Trimming left V 7 bases short and J 3 bases short, with 9 bases between. Germline CDR1 is MDHEN and CDR2 is SYDVKM. The CDR3 sequence is CASTEGYYGYTF. CDR3 in DNA: TGTGCCAGCACCGAGGGATACTATGGCTACACCTTC.

This sequence joins TRBV20-1 and TRBJ2-1; D is unclear. From germline, CDR1 is DFQATT and CDR2 SNEGSKA (reference sequence). V lost 7 bases and J lost 0, with 4 bases in between. The CDR3 has 11 residues. The CDR3 region has the DNA TGCAGTGTTATCTCCTACAATGAGCAGTTCTTC. Amino acids: CSVISYNEQFF.

Here the CDR3 reads CASRETVGEIYGYTF. The CDR3 nucleotides are TGTGCCAGCAGGGAGACAGTGGGTGAGATCTATGGCTACACCTTC. The chain carries TRBV27 and TRBJ1-2, with a weak D call TRBD1 (5 bases). The CDR3 is 15 residues long. Trimming removed 6 bases at V and 4 bases at J, with 18 bases between. CDR1 and CDR2 from the germline V gene are MNHEY and SMNVEV (reference sequence).

This chain connects TRBV5-1 to TRBJ1-2; 8 positions agree with TRBD1. The germline V gene has CDR1 SGHRS and CDR2 YFSETQ. The trim removed 0 bases at V and 2 bases at J, leaving 6 bases unmatched. This CDR3 contains 16 residues. The CDR3 protein is CASSLGGQATNYGYTF. DNA of the CDR3: TGCGCCAGCAGCTTGGGGGGACAGGCTACCAACTATGGCTACACCTTC.

The genes are TRBV10-2 and TRBJ2-5; 8 bases match TRBD1. The CDR3 loop spans 14 amino acids. In germline, CDR1 is WSHSY, CDR2 SAAADI. Germline trimming cut 4 bases from V and 5 bases from J; bases unmatched to any gene: 6. The CDR3 spells CASSAGSGGETQYF. CDR3 nucleotide sequence: TGCGCCAGCAGTGCGGGGTCAGGGGGCGAGACCCAGTACTTC.

The chain uses TRBV4-1 and TRBJ2-1, with TRBD2 matching over 7 bases. CDR3 length: 19 residues. The junction had 18 bases not matched to a gene; V was cut back by 3 bases and J by 4 bases. CDR1 is MGHRA and CDR2 is YSYEKL in the germline V gene. CDR3 DNA sequence: TGCGCCAGCAGCCATCTCGGGACTAAAACCCCCCTTAGGTACAATGAGCAGTTCTTC. It yields the protein CASSHLGTKTPLRYNEQFF.

The J gene is TRBJ1-2, the V gene TRBV6-5; D gene uncertain. This CDR3 has 13 residues. V dropped 6 bases and J dropped 5 bases, with 13 bases sitting between them. CDR1 and CDR2 (germline): MNHEY, SVGAGI. The CDR3, as DNA: TGTGCCAGCAGCCGCACACGGGATTATGGCTACACCTTC. Translated: CASSRTRDYGYTF.

This clone was seen only once. This sequence joins TRBV2 and TRBJ2-1; D unclear. The V end was cut by 10 bases, the J end by 7 bases, with 14 bases between. Germline V gene data show CDR1 as SNHLY and CDR2 as FYNNEI. CDR3 length equals 12 residues. The CDR3 here is CATLWALNEQFF. CDR3 DNA sequence: TGTGCCACCTTATGGGCGCTTAATGAGCAGTTCTTC.

The chain links TRBV11-2 to TRBJ2-2; 16 nucleotides align to TRBD2. Per germline, CDR1 SGHAT and CDR2 FQNNGV. The CDR3 spans 19 residues. The junction had 11 bases not matched to a gene; V was cut back by 5 bases and J by 5 bases. DNA for the CDR3: TGTGCCAGCAGCGGGACCGGGACTAGCGGGAGGGCGAGTACCGGGGAGCTGTTTTTT. Protein: CASSGTGTSGRASTGELFF.

The rearrangement joins TRBV25-1 to TRBJ1-1; possible D gene TRBD1, 6 bases. V lost 8 bases and J 0 bases, leaving 13 bases between the germline ends. This CDR3 has 14 amino acids. In germline, CDR1 is MGHDK, CDR2 SYGVNS. The CDR3 region has the DNA TGTGCCAGCCTGGAGAGGACAGTGAACACTGAAGCTTTCTTT. As protein: CASLERTVNTEAFF.

The chain joins TRBV4-3 to TRBJ1-3; D not certain. The germline V and J ends were trimmed by 4 bases and 3 bases, with 10 bases remaining between them. Germline CDR1 LGHNA, CDR2 YSLEER. CDR3 length: 14 residues. Here the CDR3 reads CASSRRGFGNTIYF. Written as DNA, the CDR3 is TGCGCCAGCAGCCGCCGAGGGTTTGGAAACACCATATATTTT.